These T cell receptor beta chains were read from a single sample in a study of cytomegalovirus exposure and HLA in healthy donors. Profiling relied on immunoSEQ multiplex PCR, and the TCRdb table lists in-frame clones only, not all of them. The sample has roughly 150,000 clones; around 89% are singletons. Sequencing input: PBMCs. The receptors stem from a man between 18 and 29 years old in good health and CMV-seronegative. Both conserved end residues are part of each CDR3. A D gene is named only where the DNA matches it firmly. Size is omitted from some rows. Given values are once, few, many or a class for expanded clones.

TRBV10-2	NA	TRBJ1-2	TRBD1	CASSDPDRRMGGYTF	TGCGCCAGCAGTGACCCGGACAGGAGAATGGGGGGCTACACCTTC
TRBV19	NA	TRBJ1-2	TRBD1	CASSVQGASYGYTF	TGTGCCAGTAGTGTCCAGGGGGCGAGCTATGGCTACACCTTC
TRBV6-5	NA	TRBJ2-7	NA	CASSYSSTGLYEQYF	TGTGCCAGCAGTTACTCCTCGACAGGACTCTACGAGCAGTACTTC
TRBV6-1	NA	TRBJ1-1	TRBD1	CASSELRGQGKNTEAFF	TGTGCCAGCAGTGAACTTCGCGGACAGGGGAAGAACACTGAAGCTTTCTTT
TRBV28	once	TRBJ2-3	TRBD2	CASSASGTTDTQYF	TGTGCCAGCAGTGCTAGCGGGACCACAGATACGCAGTATTTT
TRBV28	NA	TRBJ1-1	TRBD1	CASSVTPTGLINTEAFF	TGTGCCAGCAGTGTAACACCGACAGGGTTAATAAACACTGAAGCTTTCTTT
TRBV2	once	TRBJ1-2	NA	CASSEDRDYGYTF	TGTGCCAGCAGTGAAGACAGGGACTATGGCTACACCTTC
TRBV5-1	once	TRBJ2-1	TRBD2	CASSLGLEGNEQFF	TGCGCCAGCAGCCTGGGACTAGAAGGAAATGAGCAGTTCTTC
TRBV28	NA	TRBJ2-5	TRBD2	CASSLLAGGRRQETQYF	TGTGCCAGCAGTCTCCTAGCGGGAGGCAGGAGGCAAGAGACCCAGTACTTC
TRBV5-1	NA	TRBJ1-1	NA	CASSAQGGGTEAFF	TGCGCCAGCAGCGCCCAGGGCGGTGGCACTGAAGCTTTCTTT
TRBV5-8	NA	TRBJ2-7	NA	CASSGIDYLYEQYF	TGTGCCAGCAGCGGAATCGACTACCTCTACGAGCAGTACTTC
TRBV2	NA	TRBJ2-1	TRBD2	CASSEILAGDNEQFF	TGTGCCAGCAGTGAGATACTAGCGGGGGACAATGAGCAGTTCTTC
TRBV6-1	NA	TRBJ1-1	NA	CASSARQGNTEAFF	TGTGCCAGCAGTGCCCGTCAGGGGAACACTGAAGCTTTCTTT
TRBV4-1	NA	TRBJ2-7	NA	CASSQVLAVGNEQYF	TGCGCCAGCAGCCAAGTGTTAGCTGTCGGAAACGAGCAGTACTTC
TRBV27	NA	TRBJ2-2	NA	CASSLSAGVNTGELFF	TGTGCCAGCAGTTTATCAGCAGGGGTTAACACCGGGGAGCTGTTTTTT
TRBV27	NA	TRBJ2-1	NA	CASSPQGTYNEQFF	TGTGCCAGTTCCCCCCAGGGGACCTACAATGAGCAGTTCTTC
TRBV11-3	NA	TRBJ2-3	TRBD1	CASSSRTGDTDTQYF	TGTGCCAGCAGCTCTCGGACAGGAGACACAGATACGCAGTATTTT
TRBV20-1	NA	TRBJ2-3	NA	CSARSLDTQYF	TGCAGTGCTAGATCCCTAGATACGCAGTATTTT
TRBV19	NA	TRBJ1-1	NA	CASKTTTGNTEAFF	TGTGCCAGTAAGACAACCACAGGTAACACTGAAGCTTTCTTT
TRBV5-6	once	TRBJ1-5	NA	CASSLATDYQPQHF	TGTGCCAGCAGCTTGGCGACAGACTATCAGCCCCAGCATTTT
TRBV5-4	NA	TRBJ1-5	TRBD1	CASSPGTGGVGNQPQHF	TGTGCCAGCAGCCCTGGGACAGGGGGCGTTGGCAATCAGCCCCAGCATTTT
TRBV11-2	NA	TRBJ2-1	TRBD2	CASSSTGGRGAGYNEQFF	TGTGCCAGCAGCTCAACGGGCGGGCGGGGGGCAGGTTACAATGAGCAGTTCTTC
TRBV5-1	NA	TRBJ2-1	TRBD1	CASSRTRDRADNEQFF	TGCGCCAGCAGCCGGACCCGGGACAGGGCGGACAATGAGCAGTTCTTC
TRBV10-1	NA	TRBJ2-5	NA	CASPDYFLQETQYF	TGCGCCAGCCCGGACTACTTCCTCCAAGAGACCCAGTACTTC
TRBV29-1	NA	TRBJ2-7	NA	CSVEGPGPYEQYF	TGCAGCGTTGAAGGACCAGGTCCTTACGAGCAGTACTTC
TRBV7-8	NA	TRBJ1-2	NA	CASSDKATGELGGYTF	TGTGCCAGCAGCGATAAGGCGACAGGCGAATTGGGGGGCTACACCTTC
TRBV19	NA	TRBJ2-2	TRBD2	CASRTLAGDNTGELFF	TGTGCCAGTCGGACCCTAGCGGGGGACAACACCGGGGAGCTGTTTTTT
TRBV7-9	NA	TRBJ1-2	NA	CASSLSGSDGYTF	TGTGCCAGCAGCTTGTCAGGGTCGGATGGCTACACCTTC
TRBV5-4	NA	TRBJ2-2	TRBD1	CASSPKTGGPGELFF	TGTGCCAGCAGCCCTAAGACAGGGGGCCCCGGGGAGCTGTTTTTT
TRBV27	NA	TRBJ2-2	TRBD2	CASSLIGLAGDTGKLFF	TGTGCCAGCAGTTTAATCGGACTAGCGGGTGACACCGGGAAGCTGTTTTTT
TRBV7-9	NA	TRBJ2-1	TRBD2	CASSPTSGRAYNEQFF	TGTGCCAGCAGCCCCACTAGCGGGAGGGCCTACAATGAGCAGTTCTTC
TRBV18	NA	TRBJ1-5	NA	CASSRQGTSQPQHF	TGTGCCAGCTCAAGGCAGGGAACGAGTCAGCCCCAGCATTTT
TRBV29-1	NA	TRBJ1-1	TRBD1	CSAHPGQGWNTEAFF	TGCAGCGCGCACCCCGGACAGGGCTGGAACACTGAAGCTTTCTTT
TRBV14	NA	TRBJ2-7	NA	CASSQGGTGIFSYEQYF	TGTGCCAGCAGCCAAGGGGGAACAGGGATCTTCTCCTACGAGCAGTACTTC
TRBV29-1	NA	TRBJ2-1	NA	CSSLTGTTYNEQFF	TGCAGCTCATTAACCGGGACAACCTACAATGAGCAGTTCTTC
TRBV6-5	NA	TRBJ1-1	TRBD1	CASSGTGRPEAFF	TGTGCCAGCAGCGGGACAGGGAGGCCTGAAGCTTTCTTT
TRBV6-1	NA	TRBJ1-1	TRBD1	CASILNTGGTEAFF	TGTGCCAGCATACTAAATACAGGGGGCACTGAAGCTTTCTTT
TRBV5-1	NA	TRBJ2-4	NA	CASSLTVAKNIQYF	TGCGCCAGCAGCTTGACGGTAGCCAAAAACATTCAGTACTTC
TRBV14	NA	TRBJ2-7	TRBD2	CASSRFGPTSGSYEQYF	TGTGCCAGCAGCCGCTTTGGGCCGACTAGCGGCTCCTACGAGCAGTACTTC
TRBV2	NA	TRBJ1-2	NA	CASSEGGNYGYTF	TGTGCCAGCAGTGAGGGGGGAAACTATGGCTACACCTTC
TRBV6-5	NA	TRBJ2-1	TRBD1	CASSYSGQGVDNEQFF	TGTGCCAGCAGTTACTCGGGACAGGGGGTGGACAATGAGCAGTTCTTC
TRBV4-1	NA	TRBJ2-7	TRBD1	CASSQDSVVGGVESEQYF	TGCGCCAGCAGCCAAGATAGTGTCGTAGGGGGCGTAGAGTCCGAGCAGTACTTC
TRBV29-1	NA	TRBJ2-5	TRBD2	CSVAPLKAGGEETQYF	TGCAGCGTTGCCCCCCTAAAAGCGGGAGGCGAGGAGACCCAGTACTTC
TRBV28	NA	TRBJ2-3	TRBD1	CASSLFGQGDGDTQYF	TGTGCCAGCAGTTTATTCGGACAGGGGGACGGGGATACGCAGTATTTT
TRBV7-2	NA	TRBJ2-5	NA	CASSPGGGLGETQYF	TGTGCCAGCAGCCCTGGGGGGGGGCTAGGGGAGACCCAGTACTTC
TRBV29-1	NA	TRBJ2-5	NA	CSVERQRKETQYF	TGCAGCGTTGAGCGGCAACGGAAAGAGACCCAGTACTTC
TRBV2	NA	TRBJ1-5	NA	CASSEMGASNQPQHF	TGTGCCAGCAGTGAAATGGGGGCGAGCAATCAGCCCCAGCATTTT
TRBV12-5	NA	TRBJ1-2	TRBD1	CASGLVTGGNYGYTF	TGTGCTAGTGGTTTGGTGACAGGGGGCAACTATGGCTACACCTTC
TRBV6-5	NA	TRBJ2-7	TRBD1	CASSLPGQGLSEQYF	TGTGCCAGCAGTTTGCCGGGACAGGGTCTTAGCGAGCAGTACTTC